This T cell receptor beta chain was obtained from a study of blood T cell repertoires in COVID-19. Across the study: COVID-19 samples, acute and convalescent, were from the United States, Italy and Spain. T cells, B-cell-depleted T cells, or PBMCs supplied cDNA or gDNA.

This CDR3 comprises 13 residues. Germline-derived CDR1 and CDR2 are MNHEY and SVGAGI. V lost 8 bases to trimming and J lost 6 bases; unmatched junction nucleotides: 4. Methods used by the authors: For nucleated cells, counts were estimated from reference gene primer amplification. Clones were read by immunoSEQ multiplex PCR, and TCRdb kept only the in-frame ones, dropping some. The V and J calls and clone size are taken from that table; D and trimming were inferred from the DNA. The sample holds tens of thousands of clones; 88% are singletons and the top ten take 3% to 3.5%. The TCR sequence derives from a man between 50 and 59 years old with active COVID-19. The chain combines TRBV6-5 with TRBJ1-4; 9 bases align to TRBD1. Sequenced: peripheral blood. The CDR3 coding sequence is TGTGCCAGCCGCGGGACAGGGTATGAAAAACTGTTTTTT. Translation gives CASRGTGYEKLFF.